These T cell receptor beta chains were read from a single sample in a study of cytomegalovirus exposure and HLA in healthy donors. Sequencing used immunoSEQ multiplex PCR; TCRdb keeps in-frame clones, though not all of them. The table records roughly 190,000 clones, 84% of them present only once. The sequencing sample was made of PBMCs. These receptors were obtained from a woman aged 45-65 years in good health and CMV-seropositive. Each CDR3 is given with its conserved first and last residue. The D gene is left open where the match is weak. Size is omitted from some rows. Given values are once, few, many or a class for expanded clones.

clone_size: NA; j_call: TRBJ2-7; d_call: TRBD1; v_call: TRBV5-6; cdr3_nt: TGTGCCAGCAGCCTCGACCGACAGGGGGAGTACTTC; cdr3_aa: CASSLDRQGEYF
clone_size: once; j_call: TRBJ2-2; d_call: NA; v_call: TRBV15; cdr3_nt: TGTGCCACCAGCAGAGAAACGGCGAACACCGGGGAGCTGTTTTTT; cdr3_aa: CATSRETANTGELFF
clone_size: few; j_call: TRBJ1-1; d_call: NA; v_call: TRBV6-6; cdr3_nt: TGTGCCAGCAGCTCCAGGGTTCGGAACACTGAAGCTTTCTTT; cdr3_aa: CASSSRVRNTEAFF
clone_size: NA; j_call: TRBJ2-5; d_call: TRBD1; v_call: TRBV19; cdr3_nt: TGTGCCAGTAGTATAGGGTCAGGGGGCTGGGAGACCCGGTACTTC; cdr3_aa: CASSIGSGGWETRYF
clone_size: NA; j_call: TRBJ2-1; d_call: NA; v_call: TRBV6-5; cdr3_nt: TGTGCCAGCAGACCCTTTGGGAGAAACAATGAGCAGTTCTTC; cdr3_aa: CASRPFGRNNEQFF
clone_size: NA; j_call: TRBJ1-5; d_call: NA; v_call: TRBV4-2; cdr3_nt: TGTGCCAGCAGCCAAGAGGACAGAGACAATCAGCCCCAGCATTTT; cdr3_aa: CASSQEDRDNQPQHF
clone_size: NA; j_call: TRBJ2-7; d_call: NA; v_call: TRBV2; cdr3_nt: TGTGCCAGCAGTGAAGCGGGGGAGGCCTACGAGCAGTACTTC; cdr3_aa: CASSEAGEAYEQYF
clone_size: NA; j_call: TRBJ2-2; d_call: NA; v_call: TRBV29-1; cdr3_nt: TGCAGCGTTTTCTCTCCGGGGCCTCGGGGGACTGGGGAGCTGTTTTTT; cdr3_aa: CSVFSPGPRGTGELFF
clone_size: NA; j_call: TRBJ1-1; d_call: NA; v_call: TRBV5-6; cdr3_nt: TGTGCCAGCAGCAAGTCTCAGTCGGCAGGGTACACTGAAGCTTTCTTT; cdr3_aa: CASSKSQSAGYTEAFF
clone_size: NA; j_call: TRBJ1-6; d_call: TRBD1; v_call: TRBV18; cdr3_nt: TGTGCCAGCTCACCACTTTCGGGACAGGGTAATTCACCCCTCCACTTT; cdr3_aa: CASSPLSGQGNSPLHF
clone_size: NA; j_call: TRBJ2-7; d_call: NA; v_call: TRBV21-1; cdr3_nt: TGTGCCAGCAGCACGCACCGCTTAACTGGACAGGGAGATGGCTACGAGCAGTACTTC; cdr3_aa: CASSTHRLTGQGDGYEQYF
clone_size: NA; j_call: TRBJ2-1; d_call: NA; v_call: TRBV6-1; cdr3_nt: TGTGCCAGCAGTGAAGGGGGCGGGGGCCACAATGAGCAGTTCTTC; cdr3_aa: CASSEGGGGHNEQFF
clone_size: NA; j_call: TRBJ2-2; d_call: NA; v_call: TRBV5-4; cdr3_nt: TGTGCCAGCAGCCCAATACCGGTAGAGATCGGGGAGCTGTTTTTT; cdr3_aa: CASSPIPVEIGELFF
clone_size: NA; j_call: TRBJ1-2; d_call: TRBD1; v_call: TRBV4-3; cdr3_nt: TGCGCCAGCAGCCAAGATCGACAGGGGAACTATGGCTACACCTTC; cdr3_aa: CASSQDRQGNYGYTF
clone_size: NA; j_call: TRBJ2-3; d_call: TRBD2; v_call: TRBV10-3; cdr3_nt: TGTGCCATCAGCACGGGACTAGCCCAAGATACGCAGTATTTT; cdr3_aa: CAISTGLAQDTQYF
clone_size: few; j_call: TRBJ1-2; d_call: TRBD1; v_call: TRBV4-1; cdr3_nt: TGCGCCAGCAGCTCGGACAGGGGTGGCGGCTACACCTTC; cdr3_aa: CASSSDRGGGYTF
clone_size: NA; j_call: TRBJ1-6; d_call: NA; v_call: TRBV6-5; cdr3_nt: TGTGCCAGCAGTCCCCCGCCCTACAATTCACCCCTCCACTTT; cdr3_aa: CASSPPPYNSPLHF
clone_size: NA; j_call: TRBJ1-2; d_call: NA; v_call: TRBV6-1; cdr3_nt: TGTGCCAGCAGTGAACACACAGGGTTCTATGGCTACACCTTC; cdr3_aa: CASSEHTGFYGYTF
clone_size: NA; j_call: TRBJ1-4; d_call: NA; v_call: TRBV4-1; cdr3_nt: TGCGCCAGCAGCCAAGATCTCCCAGGGGCCGTTGTTGGAAAACTGTTTTTT; cdr3_aa: CASSQDLPGAVVGKLFF
clone_size: NA; j_call: TRBJ1-1; d_call: NA; v_call: TRBV4-2; cdr3_nt: TGTGCCAGCAGCCCAGAAGGGGGGAACACTGAAGCTTTCTTT; cdr3_aa: CASSPEGGNTEAFF
clone_size: NA; j_call: TRBJ2-7; d_call: NA; v_call: TRBV7-9; cdr3_nt: TGTGCCAGCAGCTTTAAAAGCGACTTCTCCTACGAGCAGTACTTC; cdr3_aa: CASSFKSDFSYEQYF
clone_size: NA; j_call: TRBJ1-2; d_call: NA; v_call: TRBV30; cdr3_nt: TGTGCCTGGAGTGTGGTTGGTGGGAGAGGGAAGGGTGGCTACACCTTC; cdr3_aa: CAWSVVGGRGKGGYTF
clone_size: once; j_call: TRBJ2-7; d_call: TRBD1; v_call: TRBV25-1; cdr3_nt: TGTGCCAGCAGTGACCCGGGACAGCGGCCCTACGAGCAGTACTTC; cdr3_aa: CASSDPGQRPYEQYF
clone_size: NA; j_call: TRBJ2-7; d_call: NA; v_call: TRBV4-3; cdr3_nt: TGCGCCAGCAGCCAAGATCATGGGGGGACGTACGAGCAGTACTTC; cdr3_aa: CASSQDHGGTYEQYF
clone_size: NA; j_call: TRBJ2-6; d_call: NA; v_call: TRBV7-2; cdr3_nt: TGTGCCAGCAGCTTAGTAGGGGGTAGCTCTGGGGCCAACGTCCTGACTTTC; cdr3_aa: CASSLVGGSSGANVLTF
clone_size: NA; j_call: TRBJ2-5; d_call: NA; v_call: TRBV7-8; cdr3_nt: TGTGCCAGCAGCTTAGGTTACCTTCCCGGGAAAGAGACCCAGTACTTC; cdr3_aa: CASSLGYLPGKETQYF
clone_size: NA; j_call: TRBJ2-1; d_call: TRBD2; v_call: TRBV27; cdr3_nt: TGTGCCAGCAGTCCGCTAGCGGGATACAATGAGCAGTTCTTC; cdr3_aa: CASSPLAGYNEQFF
clone_size: NA; j_call: TRBJ1-2; d_call: TRBD1; v_call: TRBV9; cdr3_nt: TGTGCCAGCAGCGGCACGGGACAGGGGCTTACTTATGGCTACACCTTC; cdr3_aa: CASSGTGQGLTYGYTF
clone_size: NA; j_call: TRBJ2-1; d_call: NA; v_call: TRBV7-9; cdr3_nt: TGTGCCAGCAGCTCATTTGTTCGAGGAGGGTCCTACAATGAGCAGTTCTTC; cdr3_aa: CASSSFVRGGSYNEQFF
clone_size: NA; j_call: TRBJ2-3; d_call: TRBD2; v_call: TRBV7-8; cdr3_nt: TGTGCCAGCAGGCCTTCCTGGACTAGCCCAACAGATACGCAGTATTTT; cdr3_aa: CASRPSWTSPTDTQYF
clone_size: NA; j_call: TRBJ2-3; d_call: TRBD2; v_call: TRBV5-1; cdr3_nt: TGCGCCAGCAGCTACGGCGGGGGATCCACAGATACGCAGTATTTT; cdr3_aa: CASSYGGGSTDTQYF
clone_size: NA; j_call: TRBJ1-1; d_call: NA; v_call: TRBV7-9; cdr3_nt: TGTGCCAGCAGCTTAAGGGGGGGCACTGAAGCTTTCTTT; cdr3_aa: CASSLRGGTEAFF
clone_size: NA; j_call: TRBJ2-1; d_call: TRBD2; v_call: TRBV6-5; cdr3_nt: TGTGCCAGCAGTTACGGCGGGGGAAGATTGAATGAGCAGTTCTTC; cdr3_aa: CASSYGGGRLNEQFF
clone_size: NA; j_call: TRBJ2-7; d_call: NA; v_call: TRBV11-2; cdr3_nt: TGTGCCAGCAGCTATGGCGGAACCTCCTACGAGCAGTACTTC; cdr3_aa: CASSYGGTSYEQYF
clone_size: few; j_call: TRBJ2-5; d_call: NA; v_call: TRBV6-5; cdr3_nt: TGTGCCAGCAGTGGCGGTTACCAAGAGACCCAGTACTTC; cdr3_aa: CASSGGYQETQYF
clone_size: NA; j_call: TRBJ2-7; d_call: TRBD1; v_call: TRBV7-9; cdr3_nt: TGTGCCAGCAGCCCGGACAGGGGGGGGGAGCAGTACTTC; cdr3_aa: CASSPDRGGEQYF
clone_size: few; j_call: TRBJ2-4; d_call: NA; v_call: TRBV7-2; cdr3_nt: TGTGCCAGCAGCTTAGAGGGGAACAGGAAAAACATTCAGTACTTC; cdr3_aa: CASSLEGNRKNIQYF
clone_size: NA; j_call: TRBJ1-2; d_call: NA; v_call: TRBV6-5; cdr3_nt: TGTGCCAGCAGTTACAGGGCAGGAGGTGGCTACACCTTC; cdr3_aa: CASSYRAGGGYTF
clone_size: once; j_call: TRBJ2-3; d_call: TRBD2; v_call: TRBV5-6; cdr3_nt: TGTGCCAGCAGCCGTGGGACTAGCGGGGGGAGAGATACGCAGTATTTT; cdr3_aa: CASSRGTSGGRDTQYF
clone_size: NA; j_call: TRBJ1-6; d_call: NA; v_call: TRBV5-1; cdr3_nt: TGCGCCAGCAGCTCCGTCCCGGATTCACCCCTCCACTTT; cdr3_aa: CASSSVPDSPLHF
clone_size: NA; j_call: TRBJ2-3; d_call: TRBD1; v_call: TRBV6-6; cdr3_nt: TGTGCCAGCAGTTGGGGACAGGGGTTTGCAGATACGCAGTATTTT; cdr3_aa: CASSWGQGFADTQYF
clone_size: once; j_call: TRBJ2-3; d_call: TRBD1; v_call: TRBV18; cdr3_nt: TGTGCCAGCTCACCACGACAGGGGGCGTCCGATACGCAGTATTTT; cdr3_aa: CASSPRQGASDTQYF
clone_size: few; j_call: TRBJ1-6; d_call: NA; v_call: TRBV10-3; cdr3_nt: TGTGCCATCAGTGAGTCGGATAGCGGGGCCATTCATTCACCCCTCCACTTT; cdr3_aa: CAISESDSGAIHSPLHF
clone_size: NA; j_call: TRBJ1-4; d_call: NA; v_call: TRBV5-1; cdr3_nt: TGCGCCAGCAGCTTGGGAGGTGCAACTAATGAAAAACTGTTTTTT; cdr3_aa: CASSLGGATNEKLFF
clone_size: few; j_call: TRBJ2-7; d_call: TRBD1; v_call: TRBV19; cdr3_nt: TGTGCCAGTAGTCCTGGACAGGTGCCTTACGTGCAGTACTTC; cdr3_aa: CASSPGQVPYVQYF
clone_size: NA; j_call: TRBJ2-3; d_call: NA; v_call: TRBV19; cdr3_nt: TGTGCCAGTAGTCTCGGTCCTAGCACAGATACGCAGTATTTT; cdr3_aa: CASSLGPSTDTQYF
clone_size: NA; j_call: TRBJ2-2; d_call: NA; v_call: TRBV18; cdr3_nt: TGTGCCAGCTCACCTCTCAGGGAGAACACCGGGGAGCTGTTTTTT; cdr3_aa: CASSPLRENTGELFF
clone_size: NA; j_call: TRBJ1-2; d_call: NA; v_call: TRBV28; cdr3_nt: TGTGCCAGCAGGGTTAGCGGGCAGGGGGGCTACACCTTC; cdr3_aa: CASRVSGQGGYTF
clone_size: once; j_call: TRBJ2-2; d_call: NA; v_call: TRBV7-6; cdr3_nt: TGTGCCAGCAGCTTAGGCGGACATTTGAACACCGGGGAGCTGTTTTTT; cdr3_aa: CASSLGGHLNTGELFF
clone_size: NA; j_call: TRBJ2-2; d_call: TRBD2; v_call: TRBV7-9; cdr3_nt: TGTGCCAGCAGCTATAGCGGGCGGAACACCGGGGAGCTGTTTTTT; cdr3_aa: CASSYSGRNTGELFF
clone_size: NA; j_call: TRBJ1-5; d_call: NA; v_call: TRBV28; cdr3_nt: TGTGCCAGCAGTTCACAGTGGAGCAATCAGCCCCAGCATTTT; cdr3_aa: CASSSQWSNQPQHF
clone_size: NA; j_call: TRBJ1-5; d_call: TRBD1; v_call: TRBV6-6; cdr3_nt: TGTGCCAGCGGCCCAACAGGGGAGCCCCAGCATTTT; cdr3_aa: CASGPTGEPQHF
clone_size: NA; j_call: TRBJ2-3; d_call: TRBD1; v_call: TRBV7-9; cdr3_nt: TGTGCCAGCAGCCGGACAGGCCTGGGAGATACGCAGTATTTT; cdr3_aa: CASSRTGLGDTQYF
clone_size: NA; j_call: TRBJ1-1; d_call: NA; v_call: TRBV7-3; cdr3_nt: TGTGCCAGCAGCCCCCAAGGGGGGAACACTGAAGCTTTCTTT; cdr3_aa: CASSPQGGNTEAFF